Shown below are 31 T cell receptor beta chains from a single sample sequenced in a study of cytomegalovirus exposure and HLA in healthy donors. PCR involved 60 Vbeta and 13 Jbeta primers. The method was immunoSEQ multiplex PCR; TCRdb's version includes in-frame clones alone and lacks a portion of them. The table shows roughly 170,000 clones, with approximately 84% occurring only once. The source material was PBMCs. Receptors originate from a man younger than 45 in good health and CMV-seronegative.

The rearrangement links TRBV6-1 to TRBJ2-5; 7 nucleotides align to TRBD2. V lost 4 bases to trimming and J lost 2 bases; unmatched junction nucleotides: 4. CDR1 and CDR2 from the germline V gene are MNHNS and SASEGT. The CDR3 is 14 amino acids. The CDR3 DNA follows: TGTGCCAGCAGTGCCGGGACTACTCAAGAGACCCAGTACTTC. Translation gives CASSAGTTQETQYF.

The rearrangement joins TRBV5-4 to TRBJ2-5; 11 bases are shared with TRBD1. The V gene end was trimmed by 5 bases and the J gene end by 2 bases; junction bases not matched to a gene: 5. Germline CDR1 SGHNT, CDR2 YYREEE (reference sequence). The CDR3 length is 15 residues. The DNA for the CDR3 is TGTGCCAGCAGATCGGACAGGGGGCAACAAGAGACCCAGTACTTC. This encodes CASRSDRGQQETQYF.

The CDR3: CASTRDSEQYF. The CDR3 DNA is TGTGCCAGCACCCGGGACAGCGAGCAGTACTTC. The chain recombines TRBV6-6 with TRBJ2-7; TRBD1 matches 7 bases. Germline CDR1 MNHNY, CDR2 SVGAGI (reference sequence). This CDR3 comprises 11 residues. The V segment lost 7 bases and the J segment 6 bases; nucleotides outside the gene matches: 3.

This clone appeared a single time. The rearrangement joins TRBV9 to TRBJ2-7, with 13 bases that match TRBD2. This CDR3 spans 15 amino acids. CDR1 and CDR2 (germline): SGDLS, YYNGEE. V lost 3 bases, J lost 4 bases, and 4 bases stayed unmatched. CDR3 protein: CASSAGLAGEYEQYF. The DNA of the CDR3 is TGTGCCAGCAGCGCAGGACTAGCGGGAGAATACGAGCAGTACTTC.

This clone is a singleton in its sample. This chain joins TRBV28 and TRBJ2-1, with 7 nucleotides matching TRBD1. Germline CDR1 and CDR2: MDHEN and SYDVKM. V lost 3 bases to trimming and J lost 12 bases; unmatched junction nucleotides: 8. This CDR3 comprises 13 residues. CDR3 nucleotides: TGTGCCAGCAGTTTTAGTCCCAGGGGGAGGCAGTTCTTC. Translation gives CASSFSPRGRQFF.

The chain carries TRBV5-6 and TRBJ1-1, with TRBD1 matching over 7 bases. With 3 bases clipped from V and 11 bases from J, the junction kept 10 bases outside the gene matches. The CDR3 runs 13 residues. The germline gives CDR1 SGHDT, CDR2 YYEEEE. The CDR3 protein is CASSYDQDRVAFF. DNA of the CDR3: TGTGCCAGCAGCTATGATCAAGACAGGGTGGCTTTCTTT.

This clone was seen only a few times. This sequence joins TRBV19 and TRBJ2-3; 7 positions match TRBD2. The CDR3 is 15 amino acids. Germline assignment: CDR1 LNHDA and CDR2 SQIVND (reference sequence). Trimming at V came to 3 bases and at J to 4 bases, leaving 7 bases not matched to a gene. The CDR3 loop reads CASSISRGGADTQYF. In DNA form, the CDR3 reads TGTGCCAGTAGTATCTCTCGCGGGGGAGCAGATACGCAGTATTTT.

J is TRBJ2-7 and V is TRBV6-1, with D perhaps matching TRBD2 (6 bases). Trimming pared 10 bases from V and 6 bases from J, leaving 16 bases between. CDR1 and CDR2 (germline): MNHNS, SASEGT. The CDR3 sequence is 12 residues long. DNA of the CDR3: TGTGCCACCCAGGTGGGGGGAACCGAGCAGTACTTC. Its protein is CATQVGGTEQYF.

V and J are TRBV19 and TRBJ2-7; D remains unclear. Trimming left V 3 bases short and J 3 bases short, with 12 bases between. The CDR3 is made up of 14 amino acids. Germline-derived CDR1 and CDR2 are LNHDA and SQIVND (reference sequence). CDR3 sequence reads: CASSIGGNNYEQYF. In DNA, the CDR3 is TGTGCCAGTAGTATCGGCGGCAACAACTACGAGCAGTACTTC. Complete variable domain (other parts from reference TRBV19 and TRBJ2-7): DGGITQSPKYLFRKEGQNVTLSCEQNLNHDAMYWYRQDPGQGLRLIYYSQIVNDFQKGDIAEGYSVSREKKESFPLTVTSAQKNPTAFYLCASSIGGNNYEQYFGPGTRLTVT.

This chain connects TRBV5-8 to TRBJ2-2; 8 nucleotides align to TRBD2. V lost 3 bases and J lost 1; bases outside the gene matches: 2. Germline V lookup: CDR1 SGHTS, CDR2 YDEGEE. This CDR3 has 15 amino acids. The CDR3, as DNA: TGTGCCAGCAGCTCCGGGACTAGGAACACCGGGGAGCTGTTTTTT. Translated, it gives CASSSGTRNTGELFF.

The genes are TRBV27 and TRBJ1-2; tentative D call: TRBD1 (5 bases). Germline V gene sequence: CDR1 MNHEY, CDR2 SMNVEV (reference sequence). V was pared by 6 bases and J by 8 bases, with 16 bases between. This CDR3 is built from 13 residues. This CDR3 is CASRPIGGSGYTF. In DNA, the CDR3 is TGTGCCAGCAGACCAATCGGGGGGAGCGGCTACACCTTC.

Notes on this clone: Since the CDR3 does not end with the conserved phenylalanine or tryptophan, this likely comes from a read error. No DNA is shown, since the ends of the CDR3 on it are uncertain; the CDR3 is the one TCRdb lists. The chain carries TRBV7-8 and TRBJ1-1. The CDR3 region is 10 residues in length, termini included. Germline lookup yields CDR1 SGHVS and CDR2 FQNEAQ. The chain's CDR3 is CASSISGLGG.

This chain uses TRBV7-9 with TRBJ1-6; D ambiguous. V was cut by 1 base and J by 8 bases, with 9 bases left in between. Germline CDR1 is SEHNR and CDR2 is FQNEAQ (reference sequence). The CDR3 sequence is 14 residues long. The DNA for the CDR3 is TGTGCCAGCAGCTTAGAGGCAGGTTATTCACCCCTCCACTTT. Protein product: CASSLEAGYSPLHF.

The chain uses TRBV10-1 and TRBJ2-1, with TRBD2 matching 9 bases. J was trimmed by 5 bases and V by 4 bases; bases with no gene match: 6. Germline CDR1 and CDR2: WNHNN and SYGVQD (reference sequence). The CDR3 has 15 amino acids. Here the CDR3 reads CASSASGGPHNEQFF. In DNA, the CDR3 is TGCGCCAGCAGTGCAAGCGGGGGGCCGCACAATGAGCAGTTCTTC.

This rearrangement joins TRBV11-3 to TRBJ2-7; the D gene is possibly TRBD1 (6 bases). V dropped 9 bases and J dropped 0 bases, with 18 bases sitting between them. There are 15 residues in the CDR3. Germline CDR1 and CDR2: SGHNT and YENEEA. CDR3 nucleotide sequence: TGTGCCAGTCCCAGTGGGGACATATTCTCCTACGAGCAGTACTTC. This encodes CASPSGDIFSYEQYF. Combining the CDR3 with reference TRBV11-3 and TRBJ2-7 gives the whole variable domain EAGVVQSPRYKIIEKKQPVAFWCNPISGHNTLYWYLQNLGQGPELLIRYENEEAVDDSQLPKDRFSAERLKGVDSTLKIQPAELGDSAVYLCASPSGDIFSYEQYFGPGTRLTVT.

This CDR3 is CASSGLGLGEKLFF. CDR3 in DNA: TGTGCCAGTAGCGGACTCGGGTTAGGTGAAAAACTGTTTTTT. The chain links TRBV19 to TRBJ1-4; no clear D gene. V lost 6 bases and J lost 7, with 15 bases in between. This CDR3 is 14 amino acids long. Germline CDR1 and CDR2: LNHDA and SQIVND (reference sequence). Full variable domain (remainder filled in from reference TRBV19 and TRBJ1-4): DGGITQSPKYLFRKEGQNVTLSCEQNLNHDAMYWYRQDPGQGLRLIYYSQIVNDFQKGDIAEGYSVSREKKESFPLTVTSAQKNPTAFYLCASSGLGLGEKLFFGSGTQLSVL.

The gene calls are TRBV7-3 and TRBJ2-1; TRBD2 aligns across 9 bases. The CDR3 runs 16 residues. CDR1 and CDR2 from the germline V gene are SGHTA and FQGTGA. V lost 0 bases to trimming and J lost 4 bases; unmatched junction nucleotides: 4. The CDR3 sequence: CASSLTPSGTYNEQFF. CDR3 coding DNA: TGTGCCAGCAGCTTAACGCCTAGCGGGACTTACAATGAGCAGTTCTTC.

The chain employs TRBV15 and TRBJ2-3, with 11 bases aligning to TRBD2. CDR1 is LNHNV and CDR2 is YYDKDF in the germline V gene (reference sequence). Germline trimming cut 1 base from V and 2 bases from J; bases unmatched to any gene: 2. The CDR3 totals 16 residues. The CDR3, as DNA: TGTGCCACCAGCAGAGGACTAGCGGGGATCACAGATACGCAGTATTTT. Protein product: CATSRGLAGITDTQYF.

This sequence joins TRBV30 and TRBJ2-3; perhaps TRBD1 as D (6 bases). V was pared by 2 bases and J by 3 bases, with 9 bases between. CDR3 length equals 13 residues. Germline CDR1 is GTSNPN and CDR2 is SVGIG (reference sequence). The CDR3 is CAWSMGATDTQYF. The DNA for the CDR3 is TGTGCCTGGAGTATGGGGGCGACAGATACGCAGTATTTT.

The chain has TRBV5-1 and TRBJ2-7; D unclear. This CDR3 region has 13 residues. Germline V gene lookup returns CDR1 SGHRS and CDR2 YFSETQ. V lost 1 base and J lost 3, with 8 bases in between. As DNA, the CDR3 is TGCGCCAGCAGCTTGCCAAACGGCTACGAGCAGTACTTC. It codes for CASSLPNGYEQYF.

The chain's CDR3 is CASSDRGANEKLFF. DNA of the CDR3: TGCGCCAGCAGCGACAGAGGAGCTAATGAAAAACTGTTTTTT. This chain connects TRBV4-1 to TRBJ1-4; D may be TRBD1 (5 bases). CDR3 size: 14 residues. Germline V CDR1 and CDR2: MGHRA, YSYEKL. The V end lost 5 bases, the J end lost 3 bases, and 10 bases lay between the germline ends.

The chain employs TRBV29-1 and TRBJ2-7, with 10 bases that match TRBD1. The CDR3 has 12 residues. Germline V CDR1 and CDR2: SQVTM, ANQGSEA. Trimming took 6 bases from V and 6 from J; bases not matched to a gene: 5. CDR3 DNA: TGCAGCGTCGGACAGGGGGTGGGCGAGCAGTACTTC. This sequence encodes CSVGQGVGEQYF.

In nucleotides, the CDR3 is TGTGCCAGCAGCTCCATAACGGACAGACCTTCACAGGGGGCCAACGTCCTGACTTTC. Its protein product is CASSSITDRPSQGANVLTF. The V call is TRBV5-6, the J call TRBJ2-6, with D perhaps matching TRBD1 (6 bases). The CDR3 is 19 amino acids. V dropped 3 bases and J dropped 4 bases, with 23 bases sitting between them. In germline, CDR1 is SGHDT, CDR2 YYEEEE.

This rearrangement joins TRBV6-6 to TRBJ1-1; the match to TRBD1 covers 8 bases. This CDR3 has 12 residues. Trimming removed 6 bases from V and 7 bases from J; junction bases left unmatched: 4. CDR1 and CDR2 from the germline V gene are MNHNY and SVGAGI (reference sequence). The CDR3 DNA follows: TGTGCCAGCAGCATGACAGGGGATGAAGCTTTCTTT. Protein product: CASSMTGDEAFF.

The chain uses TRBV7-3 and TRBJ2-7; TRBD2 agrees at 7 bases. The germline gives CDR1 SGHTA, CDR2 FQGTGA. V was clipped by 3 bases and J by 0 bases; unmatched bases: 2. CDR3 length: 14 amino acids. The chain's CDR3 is CASSFKRGSYEQYF. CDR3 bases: TGTGCCAGCAGCTTCAAGCGGGGCTCCTACGAGCAGTACTTC.

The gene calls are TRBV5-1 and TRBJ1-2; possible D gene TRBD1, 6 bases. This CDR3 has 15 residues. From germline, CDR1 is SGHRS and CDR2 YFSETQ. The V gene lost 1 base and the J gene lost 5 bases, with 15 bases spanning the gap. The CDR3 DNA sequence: TGCGCCAGCAGCTTGATTCCGACAGGAGAGTATGGCTACACCTTC. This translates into CASSLIPTGEYGYTF.

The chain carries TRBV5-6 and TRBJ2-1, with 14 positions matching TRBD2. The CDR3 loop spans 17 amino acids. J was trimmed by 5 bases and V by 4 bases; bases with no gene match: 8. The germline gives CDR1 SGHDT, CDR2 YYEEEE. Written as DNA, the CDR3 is TGTGCCAGCAGCCACCCGGGACTAGCGGGGGAAAACAATGAGCAGTTCTTC. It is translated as CASSHPGLAGENNEQFF.

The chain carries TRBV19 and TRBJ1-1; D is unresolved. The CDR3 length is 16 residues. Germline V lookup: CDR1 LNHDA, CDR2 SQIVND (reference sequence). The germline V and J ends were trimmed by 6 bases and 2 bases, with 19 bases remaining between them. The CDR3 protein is CASSSLGPGGNTEAFF. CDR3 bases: TGTGCCAGTAGCTCCCTAGGGCCAGGAGGCAACACTGAAGCTTTCTTT. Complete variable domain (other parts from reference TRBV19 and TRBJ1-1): DGGITQSPKYLFRKEGQNVTLSCEQNLNHDAMYWYRQDPGQGLRLIYYSQIVNDFQKGDIAEGYSVSREKKESFPLTVTSAQKNPTAFYLCASSSLGPGGNTEAFFGQGTRLTVV.

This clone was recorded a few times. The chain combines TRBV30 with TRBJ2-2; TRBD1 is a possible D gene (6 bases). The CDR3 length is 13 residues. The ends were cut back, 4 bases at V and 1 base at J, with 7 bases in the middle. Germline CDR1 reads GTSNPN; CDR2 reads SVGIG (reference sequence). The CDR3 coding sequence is TGTGCCTGGATGGGACAGAACACCGGGGAGCTGTTTTTT. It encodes CAWMGQNTGELFF.

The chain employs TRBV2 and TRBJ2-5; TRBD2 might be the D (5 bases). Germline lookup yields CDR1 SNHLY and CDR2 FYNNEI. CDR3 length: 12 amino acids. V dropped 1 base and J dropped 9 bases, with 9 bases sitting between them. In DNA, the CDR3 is TGTGCCAGCAGTGAAGTAGCCGGGGCCCAGTACTTC. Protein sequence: CASSEVAGAQYF.

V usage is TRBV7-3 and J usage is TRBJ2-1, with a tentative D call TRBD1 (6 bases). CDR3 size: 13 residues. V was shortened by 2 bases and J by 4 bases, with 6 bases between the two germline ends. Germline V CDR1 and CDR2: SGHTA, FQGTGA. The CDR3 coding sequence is TGTGCCAGCAGCTTAGACAGGTACAATGAGCAGTTCTTC. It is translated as CASSLDRYNEQFF.